A selection of T cell receptor beta chains follows, all from one sample in a study of blood T cell repertoires in COVID-19. The assay was immunoSEQ multiplex PCR, and TCRdb's table has in-frame clones only and misses some. Of approximately 170,000 clones listed, less than 90% are singletons. The sequencing sample was made of peripheral blood. The source of these receptors is a woman in her sixties or seventies with COVID-19, enrolled during active disease. Each CDR3 is given with its conserved first and last residue. The D gene is left open where the match is weak. Rows may omit the clone size; those that give it use once, few, many or a size class.

j_call | v_call | clone_size | d_call | cdr3_nt | cdr3_aa
TRBJ2-3 | TRBV9 | . | . | TGTGCCAGCAGCGTTTACGACACCTCTAGCACAGATACGCAGTATTTT | CASSVYDTSSTDTQYF
TRBJ1-1 | TRBV4-3 | . | . | TGCGCCAGCAGCTACCGGGACACCGGGCTGTACACTGAAGCTTTCTTT | CASSYRDTGLYTEAFF
TRBJ2-1 | TRBV6-1 | . | TRBD1 | TGTGCCAGCAGTGAATCCCCGGGACAGGGTTACAATGAGCAGTTCTTC | CASSESPGQGYNEQFF
TRBJ2-7 | TRBV28 | . | . | TGTGCCAGCAGGGATCAGGGGATTTACGAGCAGTACTTC | CASRDQGIYEQYF
TRBJ2-7 | TRBV19 | . | TRBD2 | TGTGCCAGTAGTGATGGATGGGCGGGAGAGGTAGGTTACGAGCAGTACTTC | CASSDGWAGEVGYEQYF
TRBJ1-2 | TRBV9 | . | TRBD1 | TGTGCCAGCAGCGGACAGGGGCTTAGGCAGTCTGGCTACACCTTC | CASSGQGLRQSGYTF
TRBJ1-1 | TRBV7-9 | once | TRBD1 | TGTGCCAGCAGCTCGCGACAGGGAGGTCGCACTGAAGCTTTCTTT | CASSSRQGGRTEAFF
TRBJ2-7 | TRBV6-6 | . | TRBD2 | TGTGCCAGCAGTTACTCTGGAGCGGGGAGGGCCTACGAGCAGTACTTC | CASSYSGAGRAYEQYF
TRBJ2-7 | TRBV6-5 | . | TRBD1 | TGTGCCAGCAGTCGGGGACAGCACTACGAGCAGTACTTC | CASSRGQHYEQYF
TRBJ1-1 | TRBV19 | . | . | TGTGCCAGTAGACGGGGACTCGGGTATGTGTCGGCTTTCTTT | CASRRGLGYVSAFF
TRBJ2-7 | TRBV4-1 | . | . | TGCGCCAGCAGCCTGGGGGCAGGGCAGGGAGTCTACGAGCAGTACTTC | CASSLGAGQGVYEQYF
TRBJ2-1 | TRBV5-4 | . | TRBD2 | TGTGCCAGCAGCGCGGGGACTAGCGGGACGTTCCGGAATGAGCAGTTCTTC | CASSAGTSGTFRNEQFF
TRBJ2-6 | TRBV9 | . | . | TGTGCCAGCAGCGTCGACAGCGCTTCTGGGGCCAACGTCCTGACTTTC | CASSVDSASGANVLTF
TRBJ2-1 | TRBV5-4 | . | . | TGTGCCAGCAGCTTTCCAGGGTCCCCCTACAATGAGCAGTTCTTC | CASSFPGSPYNEQFF
TRBJ1-4 | TRBV5-4 | . | . | TGTGCCAGCAGCCCGGGGAGGGGGAATGAAAAACTGTTTTTT | CASSPGRGNEKLFF
TRBJ2-7 | TRBV30 | . | . | TGTGCCTGGAGTGTAACCCGCAAACAGGCCTACGAGCAGTACTTC | CAWSVTRKQAYEQYF
TRBJ1-4 | TRBV18 | . | . | TGTGCCAGCTCACCAGAGCCGCAGGGTGCCAATGAAAAACTGTTTTTT | CASSPEPQGANEKLFF
TRBJ2-4 | TRBV19 | . | TRBD2 | TGTGCCAGTACCTTGGTCCTCGGCGGGAGTTCGGACATTCAGTACTTC | CASTLVLGGSSDIQYF
TRBJ1-3 | TRBV6-2/TRBV6-3 | . | . | TGTGCCAGCAGTTTCTCGGACAGCTTCACCCTCCTATCTGGAAACACCATATATTTT | CASSFSDSFTLLSGNTIYF
TRBJ1-1 | TRBV2 | . | TRBD1 | TGTGCCAGCACATTAGGACAGGTGAGGACTGAAGCTTTCTTT | CASTLGQVRTEAFF